Shown below are 25 T cell receptor beta chains from a single sample sequenced in a study of CD8+CD57+ T cells in acquired aplastic anemia. Profiles of TCR beta VDJ and CDR3 were generated from a genomic DNA template. MiXCR, applied by TCRdb to the reads, yields one record per CDR3 protein. The table shows 150,000 or so distinct CDR3 sequences, with about 45% occurring only once. Patients selected for sequencing had displayed CD8+CD57+ cell expansion by flow cytometry. The source material was sorted CD4+, CD8+, or CD8+CD57+ T cells (not recorded which) from PBMCs. These receptors all stem from a human donor with aplastic anemia.

The rearrangement uses TRBV12-3 or TRBV12-4 and TRBJ1-5; 7 bases match TRBD1. CDR3 length: 17 amino acids. J lost 6 bases, V lost 6 bases, and 17 bases had no gene match. CDR3 bases: TGTGCCAGCAGCCCCGGGGGGTGGCAGGGGGGACGTCAGCCCCAGCATTTT. Residues: CASSPGGWQGGRQPQHF.

The chain carries TRBV10-2 and TRBJ1-2, with 9 bases fitting TRBD1. CDR1 is WSHSY and CDR2 is SAAADI in the germline V gene. The CDR3 runs 15 residues. V was clipped by 7 bases and J by 4 bases; unmatched bases: 10. The CDR3 nucleotides are TGCGCCAGCAACAATCCGGGACAGGGAACCTATGGCTACACCTTC. Amino acids: CASNNPGQGTYGYTF.

The CDR3 region is CASSLQGSGGYTF. CDR3 coding DNA: TGTGCCAGCAGCTTACAGGGATCAGGTGGCTACACCTTC. The V and J genes are TRBV7-8 and TRBJ1-2; D might be TRBD1 (5 bases). The CDR3 loop spans 13 amino acids. Germline V lookup: CDR1 SGHVS, CDR2 FQNEAQ. Trimming took 2 bases from V and 7 from J, leaving 11 bases between them.

This clonotype was seen repeatedly, ten times or more. The chain couples TRBV6-2 or TRBV6-3 to TRBJ1-1; D is perhaps TRBD1 (6 bases). The CDR3 is 17 residues long. CDR1 and CDR2 (germline): MNHEY, SVGEGT. V dropped 8 bases and J dropped 0 bases, with 22 bases sitting between them. CDR3 protein: CASFYTGGGMMNTEAFF. CDR3 nucleotide sequence: TGTGCCAGCTTCTACACGGGAGGGGGAATGATGAACACTGAAGCTTTCTTT.

This clonotype has at least ten counts. The gene calls are TRBV19 and TRBJ1-6, with D hard to call. Trimming took off 3 bases at V and 0 bases at J, with 12 bases between the two ends. Germline V gives CDR1 LNHDA, CDR2 SQIVND (reference sequence). This CDR3 comprises 17 residues. The CDR3 DNA reads TGTGCCAGTAGTATCGTCCACAAGAGCTCCTATAATTCACCCCTCCACTTT. Translation: CASSIVHKSSYNSPLHF.

This clonotype was detected ten times or more. The rearrangement uses TRBV7-2 and TRBJ2-5; 7 nucleotides align to TRBD2. Trimming removed 1 base from V and 7 bases from J; junction bases left unmatched: 12. Germline lookup yields CDR1 SGHTA and CDR2 FQGNSA. The CDR3 has 16 residues. CDR3 sequence reads: CASSLGAEVGGGTQYF. The CDR3, as DNA: TGTGCCAGCAGCTTAGGAGCGGAGGTGGGCGGGGGGACCCAGTACTTC.

The sample holds a few counts of this clonotype. The chain joins TRBV19 to TRBJ2-7; D might be TRBD2 (5 bases). This CDR3 is built from 13 residues. Trimming shortened V by 5 bases and J by 7 bases, and 15 bases separated the two germline ends. Germline V gene sequence: CDR1 LNHDA, CDR2 SQIVND (reference sequence). The CDR3 is CASSSAGPSEQYF. The CDR3 nucleotides read TGTGCCAGTAGTTCCGCGGGTCCCTCAGAGCAGTACTTC.

This clonotype has just a few counts. The V and J genes are TRBV7-9 and TRBJ2-7; 9 bases map to TRBD1. The CDR3 extends over 15 amino acids. J lost 5 bases, V lost 5 bases, and 10 bases had no gene match. Germline CDR1 and CDR2: SEHNR and FQNEAQ (reference sequence). The CDR3 loop is CASSMDRGSDNEQYF. CDR3 bases: TGTGCCAGCAGCATGGACAGGGGTTCGGACAACGAGCAGTACTTC.

The V gene is TRBV29-1, the J gene TRBJ1-1, with D tentatively TRBD1 (5 bases). V was cut by 4 bases and J by 7 bases, with 16 bases left in between. The CDR3 is 13 residues long. CDR1 SQVTM and CDR2 ANQGSEA come from the germline V gene. The CDR3 region is CSVAKTAQGEAFF. The CDR3 nucleotides read TGCAGCGTTGCGAAGACGGCCCAGGGTGAAGCTTTCTTT.

The chain uses TRBV5-1 and TRBJ2-1, with 10 bases fitting TRBD1. The V and J ends lost 3 bases and 3 bases, in that order; junction bases with no gene match: 3. CDR1 and CDR2 (germline): SGHRS, YFSETQ. The CDR3 consists of 15 residues. Here the CDR3 reads CASSSDRGIYNEQFF. In DNA form, the CDR3 reads TGCGCCAGCAGCTCGGACAGGGGGATCTACAATGAGCAGTTCTTC.

CDR3 loop: CASSGRAAAFF. The CDR3 nucleotides read TGTGCCAGCAGCGGCCGGGCGGCAGCTTTCTTT. The genes are TRBV7-2 and TRBJ1-1; D unresolved. The CDR3 covers 11 residues. The germline V and J ends were trimmed by 5 bases and 10 bases, with 11 bases remaining between them. Germline V gene data show CDR1 as SGHTA and CDR2 as FQGNSA.

This clonotype was observed a few times. The chain combines TRBV12-3 or TRBV12-4 with TRBJ1-1; 12 bases agree with TRBD1. With V trimmed by 6 bases and J by 5 bases, 13 bases remained unmatched. This CDR3 is built from 17 residues. CDR3 in amino acids: CASSGGDRGPSGTEAFF. In DNA, the CDR3 is TGTGCCAGCAGCGGGGGGGACAGGGGGCCTTCTGGTACTGAAGCTTTCTTT.

The rearrangement links TRBV2 to TRBJ2-7; D call uncertain. The CDR3 loop spans 13 amino acids. The germline V gene encodes CDR1 SNHLY and CDR2 FYNNEI. The CDR3 nucleotides are TGTGCCAGCAGTGACTCAGGAACCTACGAGCGGTACGTC. Encoded protein: CASSDSGTYERYV.

This clonotype has at least ten counts. The rearrangement uses TRBV29-1 and TRBJ1-1; the match to TRBD1 covers 7 bases. Trimming removed 7 bases from V and 1 base from J; junction bases left unmatched: 9. Per germline, CDR1 SQVTM and CDR2 ANQGSEA. CDR3 size: 14 residues. The CDR3 DNA is TGCAGCGCATTACAGGACAGGAGGAACACTGAAGCTTTCTTT. The encoded protein is CSALQDRRNTEAFF.

This clonotype was detected only once. The chain uses TRBV7-3 and TRBJ1-6; D possibly corresponds to TRBD1 (5 bases). This CDR3 contains 15 residues. From germline, CDR1 is SGHTA and CDR2 FQGTGA. V was trimmed by 6 bases and J by 9 bases, leaving 18 bases between them. Written as DNA, the CDR3 is TGTGCCAGCAGTTTAGAGGGACCTTATGTTTCACCCCTCCACTTT. It yields the protein CASSLEGPYVSPLHF.

The chain couples TRBV20-1 to TRBJ1-1; D ambiguous. Germline CDR1 DFQATT, CDR2 SNEGSKA (reference sequence). V was trimmed by 7 bases and J by 0 bases, leaving 9 bases between them. The CDR3 totals 12 residues. DNA of the CDR3: TGCAGTGTACCACGGTTGAACACTGAAGCTTTCTTT. It is translated as CSVPRLNTEAFF.

This clonotype has a handful of counts. The chain couples TRBV19 to TRBJ1-5; unclear D gene. Trimming stripped 7 bases from V and 1 base from J, with 11 bases between. The CDR3 runs 14 residues. Germline V gives CDR1 LNHDA, CDR2 SQIVND (reference sequence). CDR3: CASKADMSNQPQHF. The CDR3 nucleotides read TGTGCCAGTAAAGCAGACATGAGCAATCAGCCCCAGCATTTT.

This clonotype was seen a few times. This chain joins TRBV2 and TRBJ2-7; 9 bases are a match to TRBD1. The CDR3 covers 14 residues. Unmatched junction bases numbered 4, after V lost 4 bases and J lost 3 bases. Looked up from germline, CDR1 is SNHLY and CDR2 is FYNNEI. The CDR3 spells CASSGRQGGYEQYF. CDR3 nucleotides: TGTGCCAGCAGTGGTCGACAGGGGGGCTACGAGCAGTACTTC.

The CDR3 DNA reads TGTGCCAGCAGCTTAAGGACAGGGGGCGAGTACGAGCAGTACGTC. Residues: CASSLRTGGEYEQYV. The rearrangement joins TRBV5-4 to TRBJ2-7; 11 bases are a match to TRBD1. The CDR3 loop spans 15 amino acids. J lost 4 bases, V lost 2 bases, and 5 bases had no gene match. Germline CDR1 and CDR2: SGHNT and YYREEE (reference sequence).

This clonotype is a singleton in its sample. The chain is built from TRBV24-1 and TRBJ1-2; D might be TRBD1 (6 bases). From germline, CDR1 is KGHDR and CDR2 SFDVKD. V was cut by 3 bases and J by 4 bases, with 17 bases left in between. The CDR3 has 16 amino acids. The CDR3 here is CATSDHRDKAFYGYTF. The CDR3 DNA is TGTGCCACCAGTGATCATCGGGACAAGGCTTTCTATGGCTACACCTTC.

The sample holds one count of this clonotype. The chain has TRBV7-9 and TRBJ1-1; D might be TRBD1 (6 bases). In germline, CDR1 is SEHNR, CDR2 FQNEAQ (reference sequence). The CDR3 sequence is 13 residues long. Deletions cut 5 bases from V and 4 bases from J, with 11 bases between. The DNA for the CDR3 is TGTGCCAGCAGCACAGGGATGGGCACTGAAGCTTTCTTT. Its protein product is CASSTGMGTEAFF.

CDR3 protein: CASRRDINQPQHF. CDR3 in DNA: TGTGCCAGCAGGAGGGACATCAATCAGCCCCAGCATTTT. V and J are TRBV27 and TRBJ1-5; D might be TRBD1 (6 bases). The CDR3 totals 13 residues. Looked up from germline, CDR1 is MNHEY and CDR2 is SMNVEV (reference sequence). With 6 bases removed from V and 3 bases from J, the gap between germline ends came to 9 bases.

This clonotype was found once. This chain joins TRBV15 and TRBJ1-5; D call uncertain. The V end was cut by 6 bases, the J end by 4 bases, with 10 bases between. This CDR3 has 13 residues. CDR1 and CDR2 from the germline V gene are LNHNV and YYDKDF (reference sequence). The CDR3 sequence is CATRKGGNQPQHF. The CDR3 DNA follows: TGTGCCACCAGGAAGGGTGGTAATCAGCCCCAGCATTTT.

V is TRBV2 and J is TRBJ1-1; 7 bases match TRBD1. The V gene's germline CDR1 is SNHLY and CDR2 FYNNEI. V shed 4 bases and J 10 bases; nucleotides not matched to a gene: 6. The CDR3 consists of 12 residues. Here the CDR3 DNA reads TGTGCCAGCAGTGTGGGACAGCCGGGAGCTTTCTTT. Encoded protein: CASSVGQPGAFF.

In its sample, this clonotype was seen many times. The chain is built from TRBV6-1 and TRBJ2-7; 7 positions agree with TRBD1. The germline V gene has CDR1 MNHNS and CDR2 SASEGT. The CDR3 is 17 amino acids. Germline trimming cut 2 bases from V and 3 bases from J; bases unmatched to any gene: 13. The CDR3 sequence: CASSESKYWTGLYEQYV. The DNA of the CDR3 is TGTGCCAGCAGTGAATCCAAGTACTGGACAGGACTCTACGAGCAGTACGTC.